The 32 T cell receptor beta chains in this list originate from one sample, sequenced in a study of regulatory T cells in long-lasting Graves disease. Time point denoted: persistent/refractory GD, antithyroid drugs over 5 years with positive TRAb. RNA isolated from PBMCs was used to make the TCR library. Libraries of TCR beta came from iRepertoire HTBI primers plus Arm-PCR of CDR3 regions. TCRdb ran MiXCR on the multiplex PCR reads and lists one entry per CDR3 protein. The table records approximately 400,000 distinct CDR3 sequences, under 25% of them present only once. Source: peripheral blood mononuclear cells (PBMCs), taken when the disease was refractory, from a patient treated with antithyroid drugs. Source of these receptors: a female donor with Graves disease.

The sample holds a few counts of this clonotype. A much bigger clone sits one base away, suggesting this may be a read error. The chain uses TRBV12-3 or TRBV12-4 and TRBJ2-5; TRBD1 aligns across 10 bases. The V gene end was trimmed by 6 bases and the J gene end by 5 bases; junction bases not matched to a gene: 3. The CDR3 length is 13 residues. In nucleotides, the CDR3 is TGTGCCAGCAGCATGGACAGGGGGGAGACCCAGTACTTC. This translates into CASSMDRGETQYF.

A few counts support this clonotype. This chain joins TRBV6-2 or TRBV6-3 and TRBJ1-5; 8 bases fit TRBD1. The CDR3 extends over 16 amino acids. The germline gives CDR1 MNHEY, CDR2 SVGEGT. J lost 4 bases, V lost 2 bases, and 7 bases had no gene match. The CDR3 DNA reads TGTGCCAGCAGTTACCCCGGGACAGGAGAAAATCAGCCCCAGCATTTT. This sequence encodes CASSYPGTGENQPQHF.

This clonotype turned up a few times. V gene TRBV10-2 combines with J gene TRBJ1-1, with a weak D call TRBD1 (5 bases). This CDR3 is 13 amino acids long. Germline assignment: CDR1 WSHSY and CDR2 SAAADI. Trimming stripped 3 bases from V and 12 bases from J, with 17 bases between. The CDR3 nucleotides read TGCGCCAGCAGTGACCCTGCGGGGGGGGTAACTTTCTTT. Translation gives CASSDPAGGVTFF.

This clonotype was recorded at least ten times. The chain has TRBV28 and TRBJ2-7; TRBD2 aligns across 7 bases. The J segment lost 0 bases and the V segment lost 8 bases, leaving 10 bases of the junction unmatched. Germline values: CDR1 MDHEN, CDR2 SYDVKM. The CDR3 covers 15 residues. DNA for the CDR3: TGTGCCAGCTCCCCCCGGGCTAGCGGCTCCTACGAGCAGTACTTC. Translating it yields CASSPRASGSYEQYF.

This clonotype was recorded at least ten times. The genes are TRBV28 and TRBJ2-5; the D is unclear. The V and J ends lost 3 bases and 4 bases respectively, with 9 bases between them. Germline values: CDR1 MDHEN, CDR2 SYDVKM. The CDR3 runs 13 residues. The CDR3 sequence: CASSFSLTETQYF. CDR3 DNA: TGTGCCAGCAGTTTCTCCCTCACAGAGACCCAGTACTTC.

This chain connects TRBV4-3 to TRBJ2-7; D might be TRBD1 or TRBD2, each matching 5 bases. The CDR3 is 16 amino acids. Germline values: CDR1 LGHNA, CDR2 YSLEER. Trimming took 0 bases from V and 3 from J, leaving 15 bases between them. The CDR3 is CASSQDARGEGYEQYF. The CDR3 DNA reads as TGCGCCAGCAGCCAAGACGCGAGGGGAGAAGGCTACGAGCAGTACTTC.

This clonotype has at least ten counts. The rearrangement uses TRBV29-1 and TRBJ2-7; D uncertain. Germline lookup yields CDR1 SQVTM and CDR2 ANQGSEA. Between the trimmed V and J ends, which lost 2 bases and 0 bases, there was a span of 8 bases. The CDR3 sequence is 13 residues long. The CDR3 coding sequence is TGCAGCGTTGAAACAGACCTCTCCTACGAGCAGTACTTC. It is translated as CSVETDLSYEQYF.

This sequence joins TRBV7-2 and TRBJ1-3, with a tentative D call TRBD1 (6 bases). CDR3 length: 14 residues. V was cut by 4 bases and J by 4 bases, with 11 bases left in between. Looked up from germline, CDR1 is SGHTA and CDR2 is FQGNSA. CDR3 sequence reads: CASSSVTGGNTIYF. The CDR3 nucleotides read TGTGCCAGCAGCTCGGTAACAGGGGGAAACACCATATATTTT.

The chain couples TRBV6-1 to TRBJ2-2, with D tentatively TRBD2 (6 bases). Trimming stripped 6 bases from V and 7 bases from J, with 18 bases between. The CDR3 contains 15 residues. Germline V gene sequence: CDR1 MNHNS, CDR2 SASEGT. Written as DNA, the CDR3 is TGTGCCAGCAGGAACTGGGGGGAGCGCAGCGGGGAGCTGTTTTTT. Its protein product is CASRNWGERSGELFF.

The chain recombines TRBV14 with TRBJ1-6; tentatively, D is TRBD1 (6 bases). The V and J ends lost 1 base and 7 bases respectively, with 17 bases between them. CDR3 length equals 17 residues. The germline V gene has CDR1 SGHDN and CDR2 FVKESK. The DNA for the CDR3 is TGTGCCAGCAGCCAAGCTGGTGGGGGCTTAGGGAATTCACCCCTCCACTTT. Protein sequence: CASSQAGGGLGNSPLHF.

This clonotype showed up just a few times. Just one base apart from a much larger clone, this may be a read error. The chain employs TRBV7-2 and TRBJ2-7, with TRBD2 identical over 9 bases. CDR1 and CDR2 from the germline V gene are SGHTA and FQGNSA. The CDR3 has 13 residues. For the CDR3, the DNA is TGTGTCAGCAGCTCTAGCGGGGTTTACGAGCAGTACTTC. As protein: CVSSSSGVYEQYF.

In its sample, this clonotype was seen many times. The chain has TRBV12-5 and TRBJ1-2; 11 bases match TRBD1. This CDR3 spans 15 amino acids. Germline values: CDR1 LGHNT, CDR2 FRNRAP. The J segment lost 7 bases and the V segment lost 3 bases, leaving 7 bases of the junction unmatched. This CDR3 reads CASGFGQGAGVGYTF. In DNA, the CDR3 is TGTGCTAGTGGTTTCGGACAGGGGGCAGGTGTTGGCTACACCTTC. The entire variable domain, with the rest obtained from reference TRBV12-5 and TRBJ1-2, is as follows: DARVTQTPRHKVTEMGQEVTMRCQPILGHNTVFWYRQTMMQGLELLAYFRNRAPLDDSGMPKDRFSAEMPDATLATLKIQPSEPRDSAVYFCASGFGQGAGVGYTFGSGTRLTVV.

Details on this clonotype: This may be a read error, as it is one base from a much larger clone. CDR3 region: CASSLGTASPNTEAFF. The CDR3 nucleotides read TGTGCCAGCAGTTTAGGGACAGCCTCCCCGAACACTGAAGCTTTCTTT. This chain joins TRBV28 and TRBJ1-1; 7 nucleotides align to TRBD1. Germline V gives CDR1 MDHEN, CDR2 SYDVKM. V gave up 2 bases and J gave up 1 base; unmatched junction bases: 7. The CDR3 sequence is 16 residues long.

A few counts support this clonotype. V usage is TRBV27 and J usage is TRBJ2-7; 9 nucleotides align to TRBD2. Germline trimming cut 7 bases from V and 5 bases from J; bases unmatched to any gene: 12. Germline CDR1 reads MNHEY; CDR2 reads SMNVEV (reference sequence). The CDR3 extends over 15 amino acids. The CDR3 DNA reads TGTGCCAGCATGCTAGCGGGGTACGAGGGAGACGAGCAGTACTTC. Amino acid sequence: CASMLAGYEGDEQYF.

The rearrangement links TRBV12-3 or TRBV12-4 to TRBJ2-4; 8 nucleotides agree with TRBD1. Trimming took 7 bases from V and 3 from J; bases not matched to a gene: 5. The CDR3 runs to 14 residues. The chain's CDR3 is CASTRQGNKNIQYF. DNA for the CDR3: TGTGCCAGCACCCGACAGGGGAACAAAAACATTCAGTACTTC.

This clonotype was counted only a few times. The chain links TRBV2 to TRBJ2-1; D call uncertain. Trimming stripped 8 bases from V and 12 bases from J, with 17 bases between. This CDR3 comprises 12 residues. Germline V gene data show CDR1 as SNHLY and CDR2 as FYNNEI. CDR3 bases: TGTGCCAGCTCTCTCCCCCTTGGGCGGCAGTTCTTC. This gives the protein CASSLPLGRQFF. Based on the CDR3 plus reference TRBV2 and TRBJ2-1, the full variable domain is EPEVTQTPSHQVTQMGQEVILRCVPISNHLYFYWYRQILGQKVEFLVSFYNNEISEKSEIFDDQFSVERPDGSNFTLKIRSTKLEDSAMYFCASSLPLGRQFFGPGTRLTVL.

This clonotype was seen at least ten times. This sequence joins TRBV28 and TRBJ2-7; 9 bases are shared with TRBD1. Germline-derived CDR1 and CDR2 are MDHEN and SYDVKM. After removal of 7 bases from V and 0 bases from J, the junction contained 7 bases not matched to a gene. This CDR3 has 15 residues. The CDR3 loop is CASTRQGGSSYEQYF. The DNA of the CDR3 is TGTGCCAGCACCCGACAGGGGGGGAGCTCCTACGAGCAGTACTTC.

This clonotype has just a few counts. The chain has TRBV10-3 and TRBJ1-5, with D possibly being TRBD1 (5 bases). The CDR3 totals 14 residues. Per germline, CDR1 ENHRY and CDR2 SYGVKD. V gave up 8 bases and J gave up 4 bases, with 15 bases separating them. The CDR3 spells CAIGTGTQNQPQHF. As DNA, the CDR3 is TGTGCCATCGGAACCGGGACCCAGAATCAGCCCCAGCATTTT.

This clonotype was found many times. The chain has TRBV2 and TRBJ1-4; no firm D call. The CDR3 consists of 14 residues. V was trimmed by 3 bases and J by 7 bases, leaving 12 bases between them. From germline, CDR1 is SNHLY and CDR2 FYNNEI. CDR3 loop: CASSDRPAGEKLFF. In nucleotides, the CDR3 is TGTGCCAGCAGTGATCGACCCGCCGGTGAAAAACTGTTTTTT.

This clonotype was counted many times. The rearrangement joins TRBV11-2 to TRBJ2-7; 8 bases match TRBD1. The V gene end was trimmed by 3 bases and the J gene end by 3 bases; junction bases not matched to a gene: 4. Germline V gene sequence: CDR1 SGHAT, CDR2 FQNNGV. This CDR3 is built from 14 residues. The CDR3 bases are TGTGCCAGCAGCTTTGGACAGGGAGTCTACGAGCAGTACTTC. Its translation: CASSFGQGVYEQYF.

Note on this clonotype: A single base separates this from a much larger clone, so it may be a read error. The chain joins TRBV2 to TRBJ2-7; 8 nucleotides line up with TRBD2. The CDR3 spans 14 residues. Looked up from germline, CDR1 is SNHLY and CDR2 is FYNNEI. Here the CDR3 DNA reads TGTGCCAGCAGCTTCCTGCGGGGGGCCTACGAGCGGTACTTC. This codes for CASSFLRGAYERYF.

The chain recombines TRBV30 with TRBJ2-7, with D perhaps being TRBD1 or TRBD2 (5 bases each). Germline V gene data show CDR1 as GTSNPN and CDR2 as SVGIG (reference sequence). The V and J ends lost 8 bases and 0 bases respectively, with 11 bases between them. The CDR3 spans 12 residues. CDR3 sequence: CAGTFPSYEQYF. In DNA, the CDR3 is TGTGCCGGGACCTTTCCCTCCTACGAGCAGTACTTC. The full variable domain, its missing parts supplied by reference TRBV30 and TRBJ2-7, is SQTIHQWPATLVQPVGSPLSLECTVEGTSNPNLYWYRQAAGRGLQLLFYSVGIGQISSEVPQNLSASRPQDRQFILSSKKLLLSDSGFYLCAGTFPSYEQYFGPGTRLTVT.

This clonotype showed up many times. The chain joins TRBV7-9 to TRBJ2-7; 8 nucleotides line up with TRBD1. This CDR3 spans 15 amino acids. V was pared by 5 bases and J by 2 bases, with 8 bases of the junction left unmatched. Germline V CDR1 and CDR2: SEHNR, FQNEAQ (reference sequence). CDR3 DNA sequence: TGTGCCAGCAGCCTCACACAGGGGGAGGCCTACGAGCAGTACTTC. Encoded protein: CASSLTQGEAYEQYF.

As concerns this clonotype: One base away lies a much larger clone, so this may be a sequencing read error. The chain has TRBV7-3 and TRBJ2-2; D gene uncertain. This CDR3 is 12 amino acids long. Germline V lookup: CDR1 SGHTA, CDR2 FQGTGA. V was trimmed by 6 bases and J by 7 bases, leaving 9 bases between them. The CDR3 sequence: CASRPGRGELFF. CDR3 DNA sequence: TGTGCCAGCAGACCCGGCCGCGGGGAGCTGTTTTTT. Combining the CDR3 with reference TRBV7-3 and TRBJ2-2 gives the whole variable domain GAGVSQTPSNKVTEKGKYVELRCDPISGHTALYWYRQSLGQGPEFLIYFQGTGAADDSGLPNDRFFAVRPEGSVSTLKIQRTERGDSAVYLCASRPGRGELFFGEGSRLTVL.

The chain recombines TRBV6-1 with TRBJ1-3; D call uncertain. The CDR3 contains 14 residues. Deletions cut 6 bases from V and 0 bases from J, with 9 bases between. Germline loops: CDR1 MNHNS, CDR2 SASEGT. For the CDR3, the DNA is TGTGCCAGCAGAACAGCGATCTCTGGAAACACCATATATTTT. Amino acid sequence: CASRTAISGNTIYF.

As regards this clonotype: This may be a read error: a much more frequent sequence differs by one nucleotide. CDR3 DNA sequence: TGTGCCAGCAGCCCGGGACAGTGGCTCACTGAAACTTTCTTT. The encoded protein is CASSPGQWLTETFF. The V gene is TRBV6-1, the J gene TRBJ1-1; TRBD1 matches at 7 bases. Germline V gives CDR1 MNHNS, CDR2 SASEGT. The CDR3 has 14 amino acids.

The chain recombines TRBV2 with TRBJ2-1; the D is unclear. Germline values: CDR1 SNHLY, CDR2 FYNNEI. This CDR3 contains 15 residues. Trimming shortened V by 5 bases and J by 0 bases, and 11 bases separated the two germline ends. The CDR3 reads CASSLDQSSYNEQFF. The CDR3 bases are TGTGCCAGCAGTCTTGACCAATCCTCCTACAATGAGCAGTTCTTC.

On this clonotype: At one of its ends the junction is not consistent with the germline gene, which may arise from a read error. V and J are TRBV7-2 and TRBJ1-4; no definite D call. CDR3 length: 12 residues. Germline lookup yields CDR1 SGHTA and CDR2 FQGNSA. CDR3 sequence: CATSFGNEKLFF. The CDR3 nucleotides read TGTGCCACCAGCTTCGGTAATGAAAAACTGTTTTTT.

This clonotype was seen many times. The chain employs TRBV28 and TRBJ1-2; 9 bases are shared with TRBD1. J gave up 6 bases and V 2 bases, and 10 bases lay outside the gene matches. The CDR3 extends over 16 amino acids. CDR1 and CDR2 from the germline V gene are MDHEN and SYDVKM. Here the CDR3 DNA reads TGTGCCAGCAGTTTAGGGCCCCCGGGACAGGGTGATGGCTACACCTTC. Translated, it gives CASSLGPPGQGDGYTF.

V is TRBV7-2 and J is TRBJ2-4; 7 nucleotides align to TRBD1. Germline V lookup: CDR1 SGHTA, CDR2 FQGNSA. The ends lost 2 bases at V and 5 bases at J; junction bases unmatched: 3. The CDR3 contains 14 residues. The CDR3 bases are TGTGCCAGCAGCTTAAGAAGGGGGCAAAACATTCAGTACTTC. Its translation is CASSLRRGQNIQYF.

This clonotype was found many times. The rearrangement links TRBV12-3 or TRBV12-4 to TRBJ2-7; 9 bases are shared with TRBD2. Germline trimming cut 2 bases from V and 0 bases from J; bases unmatched to any gene: 5. The CDR3 is 16 residues long. In nucleotides, the CDR3 is TGTGCCAGCAGTTTACCGGCTAGCGGGGTCTCCTACGAGCAGTACTTC. This codes for CASSLPASGVSYEQYF.

This clonotype was found a few times. In nucleotides, the CDR3 is TGTGCCAGCAGAAACACAGATACGCAGTATTTT. Amino acids: CASRNTDTQYF. The genes are TRBV7-2 and TRBJ2-3; D is undetermined. Trimming shortened V by 6 bases and J by 2 bases, and 3 bases separated the two germline ends. This CDR3 has 11 amino acids. Germline assignment: CDR1 SGHTA and CDR2 FQGNSA.